This T cell receptor beta chain was documented in a study of radiotherapy plus CTLA-4 blockade in lung cancer. Only in-frame clones appear in the TCRdb table, and some are missing; sequencing was by immunoSEQ multiplex PCR. The sample carries 65,000 to 95,000 clones, more than 75% recorded once. Germline-derived CDR1 and CDR2 are MNHNS and SASEGT. Trimming took 5 bases from V and 5 from J, leaving 16 bases between them. CDR3 length: 14 amino acids. This clone is categorized as medium-sized. Source: peripheral blood, taken from a patient treated with radiotherapy plus ipilimumab. The source of this sequence is a human donor with non-small cell lung cancer that progressed on radiotherapy plus ipilimumab. V gene TRBV6-1 combines with J gene TRBJ2-7; no clear D gene. CDR3 sequence: CASSPDDLRNEQYV. In nucleotides, the CDR3 is TGTGCCAGCAGTCCAGACGACTTGAGGAACGAGCAGTACGTC.